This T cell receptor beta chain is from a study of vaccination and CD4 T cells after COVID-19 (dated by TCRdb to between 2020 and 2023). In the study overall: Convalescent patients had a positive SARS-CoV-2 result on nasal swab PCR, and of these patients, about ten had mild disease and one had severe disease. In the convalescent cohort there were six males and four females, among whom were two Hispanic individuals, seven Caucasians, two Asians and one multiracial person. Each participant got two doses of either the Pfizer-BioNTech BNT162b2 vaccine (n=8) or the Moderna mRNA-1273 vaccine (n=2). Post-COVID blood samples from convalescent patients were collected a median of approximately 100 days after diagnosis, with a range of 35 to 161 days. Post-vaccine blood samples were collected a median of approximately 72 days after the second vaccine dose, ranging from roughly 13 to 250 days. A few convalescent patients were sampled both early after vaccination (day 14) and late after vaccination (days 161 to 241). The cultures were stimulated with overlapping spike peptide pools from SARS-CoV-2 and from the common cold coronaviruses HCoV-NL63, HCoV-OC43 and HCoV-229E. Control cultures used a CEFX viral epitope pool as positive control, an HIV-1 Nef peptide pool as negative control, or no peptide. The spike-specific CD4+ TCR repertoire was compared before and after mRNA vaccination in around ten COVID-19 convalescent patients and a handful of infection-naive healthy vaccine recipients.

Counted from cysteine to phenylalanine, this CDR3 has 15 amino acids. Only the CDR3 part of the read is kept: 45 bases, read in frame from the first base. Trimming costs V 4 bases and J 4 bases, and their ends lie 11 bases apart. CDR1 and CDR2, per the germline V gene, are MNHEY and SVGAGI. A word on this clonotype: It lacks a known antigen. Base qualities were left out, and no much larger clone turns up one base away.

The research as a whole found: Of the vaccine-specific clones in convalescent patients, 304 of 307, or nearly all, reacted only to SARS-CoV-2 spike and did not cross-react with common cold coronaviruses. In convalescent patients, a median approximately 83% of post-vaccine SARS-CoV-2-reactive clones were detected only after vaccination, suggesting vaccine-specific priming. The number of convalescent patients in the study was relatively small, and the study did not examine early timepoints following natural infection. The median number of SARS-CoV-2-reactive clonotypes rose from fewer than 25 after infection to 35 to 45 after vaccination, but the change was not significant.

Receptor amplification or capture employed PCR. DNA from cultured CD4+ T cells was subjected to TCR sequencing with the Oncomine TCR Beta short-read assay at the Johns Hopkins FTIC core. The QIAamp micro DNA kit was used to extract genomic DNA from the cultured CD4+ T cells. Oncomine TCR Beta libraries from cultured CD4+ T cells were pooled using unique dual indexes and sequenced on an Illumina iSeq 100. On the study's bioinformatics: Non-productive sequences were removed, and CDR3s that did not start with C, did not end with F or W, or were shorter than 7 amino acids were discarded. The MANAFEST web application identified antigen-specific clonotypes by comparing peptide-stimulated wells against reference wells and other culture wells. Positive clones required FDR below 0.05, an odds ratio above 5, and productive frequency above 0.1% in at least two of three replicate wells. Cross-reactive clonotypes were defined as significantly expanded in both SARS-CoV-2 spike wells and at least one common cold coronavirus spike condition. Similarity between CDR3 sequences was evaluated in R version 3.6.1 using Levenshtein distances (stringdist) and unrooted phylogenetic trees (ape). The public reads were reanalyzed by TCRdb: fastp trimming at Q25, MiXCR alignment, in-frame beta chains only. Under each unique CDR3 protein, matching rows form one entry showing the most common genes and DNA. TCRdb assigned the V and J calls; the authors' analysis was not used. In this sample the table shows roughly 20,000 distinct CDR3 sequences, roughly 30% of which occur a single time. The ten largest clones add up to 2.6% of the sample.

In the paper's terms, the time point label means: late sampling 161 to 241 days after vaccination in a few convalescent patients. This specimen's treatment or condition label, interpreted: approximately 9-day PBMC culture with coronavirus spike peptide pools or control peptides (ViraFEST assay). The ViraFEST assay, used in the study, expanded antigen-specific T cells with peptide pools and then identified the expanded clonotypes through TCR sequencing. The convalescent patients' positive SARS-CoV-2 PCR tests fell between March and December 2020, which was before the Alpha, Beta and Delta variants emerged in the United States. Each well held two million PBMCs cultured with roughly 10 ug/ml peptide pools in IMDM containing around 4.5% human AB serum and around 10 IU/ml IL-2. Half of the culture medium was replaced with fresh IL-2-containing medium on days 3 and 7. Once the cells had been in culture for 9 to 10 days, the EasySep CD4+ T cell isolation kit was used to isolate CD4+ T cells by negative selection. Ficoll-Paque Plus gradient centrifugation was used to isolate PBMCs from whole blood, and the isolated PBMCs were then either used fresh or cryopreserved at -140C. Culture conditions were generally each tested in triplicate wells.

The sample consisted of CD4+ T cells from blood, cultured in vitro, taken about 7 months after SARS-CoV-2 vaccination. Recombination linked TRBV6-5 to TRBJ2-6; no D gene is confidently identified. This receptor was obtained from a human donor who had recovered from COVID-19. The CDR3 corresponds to CASSLSLWGANVLTF. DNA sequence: TGTGCCAGCAGTTTATCTCTGTGGGGGGCCAACGTCCTGACTTTC.